This T cell receptor beta chain was recovered during a study of T cell clonotyping in hematopoietic cell transplantation. The germline CDR1 and CDR2 sequences are SGHAT and FQNNGV. V was trimmed by 1 base and J by 2 bases, leaving 9 bases between them. This CDR3 comprises 14 residues. The method was immunoSEQ multiplex PCR; TCRdb's version includes in-frame clones alone and lacks a portion of them. The sample has about 13,000 clones, 90% seen once; the top ten hold around 1.3%. The specimen was peripheral blood mononuclear cells. The rearrangement uses TRBV11-2 and TRBJ2-7; D ambiguous. The source of this sequence is a young man in good health. Some clones in this sample may be carry-over from other donors' samples. CDR3 loop: CASSLGQVTYEQYF. The CDR3 DNA reads as TGTGCCAGCAGCTTAGGACAAGTAACCTACGAGCAGTACTTC.